Here is one T cell receptor beta chain with its context. The method was immunoSEQ multiplex PCR; TCRdb's version includes in-frame clones alone and lacks a portion of them. The sample lists roughly 89,000 clones, 85% to 90% occurring once. The sample is drawn from a study of OX40 agonist ivuxolimab in advanced cancers. Study overall: Earlier anti-PD-1, anti-PD-L1 or anti-CTLA-4 therapy was permitted; roughly 40% had received some.

Patients with autoimmune history or systemic immunosuppression were excluded. The CDR3 totals 14 residues. Trimming stripped 0 bases from V and 2 bases from J, with 7 bases between. Germline-derived CDR1 and CDR2 are SEHNR and FQNEAQ (reference sequence). The sample in question was CD4+ or CD8+ T cells sorted from blood, obtained in a trial of the OX40 agonist ivuxolimab. The chain uses TRBV7-9 and TRBJ1-1; D is uncertain. This sequence originates from an adult with an advanced solid tumor such as melanoma, head and neck, liver or kidney cancer. The CDR3 loop reads CASSLAQVNTEAFF. The CDR3 DNA reads as TGTGCCAGCAGCTTAGCGCAAGTTAACACTGAAGCTTTCTTT. Full variable domain (remainder filled in from reference TRBV7-9 and TRBJ1-1): DTGVSQNPRHKITKRGQNVTFRCDPISEHNRLYWYRQTLGQGPEFLTYFQNEAQLEKSRLLSDRFSAERPKGSFSTLEIQRTEQGDSAMYLCASSLAQVNTEAFFGQGTRLTVV.